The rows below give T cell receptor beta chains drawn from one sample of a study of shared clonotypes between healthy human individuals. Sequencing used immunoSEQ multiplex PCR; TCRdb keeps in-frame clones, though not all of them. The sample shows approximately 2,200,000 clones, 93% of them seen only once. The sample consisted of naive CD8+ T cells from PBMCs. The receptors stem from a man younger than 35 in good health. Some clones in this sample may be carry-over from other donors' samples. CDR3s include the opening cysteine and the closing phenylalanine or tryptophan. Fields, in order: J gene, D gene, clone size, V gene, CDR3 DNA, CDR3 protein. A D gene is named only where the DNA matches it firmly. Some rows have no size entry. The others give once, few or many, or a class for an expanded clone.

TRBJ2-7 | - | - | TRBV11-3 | TGTGCCAGCAGCTTATCGAGGCTCAGGGAGCAGTACTTC | CASSLSRLREQYF
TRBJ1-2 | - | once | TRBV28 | TGTGCCTCCGGGGGTAACTATGGCTACACCTTC | CASGGNYGYTF
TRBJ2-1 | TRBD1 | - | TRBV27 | TGTGCCAGCAGTCCTTCGACAGGGGAGGCCATCAATGAGCAGTTCTTC | CASSPSTGEAINEQFF
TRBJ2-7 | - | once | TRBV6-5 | TGTGCCAGCAGTTATTCCGGGACAAGCTCCTACGAGCAGTACTTC | CASSYSGTSSYEQYF
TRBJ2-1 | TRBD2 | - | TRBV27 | TGTGCCAGCAGTCCTGGGACTAGCGGTCACAATGAGCAGTTCTTC | CASSPGTSGHNEQFF
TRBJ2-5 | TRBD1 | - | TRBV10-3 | TGTGCCATCAGGGGGACAGGGGCCCAAGAGACCCAGTACTTC | CAIRGTGAQETQYF
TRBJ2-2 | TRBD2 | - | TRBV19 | TGTGCCAGTAGCCTAAAGTTGACTAGCGGGAGGCACAACACCGGGGAGCTGTTTTTT | CASSLKLTSGRHNTGELFF
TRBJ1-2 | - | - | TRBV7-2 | TGTGCCAGCAGCTCGTCGGACAGAGCTAACTATGGCTACACCTTC | CASSSSDRANYGYTF
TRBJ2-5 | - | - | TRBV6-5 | TGTGCCAGCAGTTACCGGCGGCAGGGCCAAGAGACCCAGTACTTC | CASSYRRQGQETQYF
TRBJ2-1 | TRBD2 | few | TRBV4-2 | TGTGCCAGCAGCCCGACTAGCGGGAGAGTTCTCTCCTACAATGAGCAGTTCTTC | CASSPTSGRVLSYNEQFF
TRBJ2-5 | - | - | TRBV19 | TGTGCCAGTAGTATAGGAGAAGGGTTCCCAGGGGAGACCCAGTACTTC | CASSIGEGFPGETQYF
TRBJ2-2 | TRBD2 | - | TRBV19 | TGTGCCAGTAGTAGGCCGGGAGGTCCGAGCACCGGGGAGCTGTTTTTT | CASSRPGGPSTGELFF
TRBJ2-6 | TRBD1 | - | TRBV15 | TGTGCCACCAGCAGAGAAGACAGGGGGTCTGGGGCCAACGTCCTGACTTTC | CATSREDRGSGANVLTF
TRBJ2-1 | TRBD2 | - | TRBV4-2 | TGTGCCAGCAGCCAAGCAAGGGGTAGCGGGAATCTAGGGAATGAGCAGTTCTTC | CASSQARGSGNLGNEQFF